A single sample gave rise to the 24 T cell receptor beta chains below, sequenced in a study of blood T cell repertoires in COVID-19. Libraries were prepared by immunoSEQ multiplex PCR; TCRdb keeps only in-frame clonotypes and omits some of them. Of some 400,000 clones in the sample, roughly 86% were seen once. The sample comprised peripheral blood. The origin of the receptors is a woman in her twenties or thirties with COVID-19, enrolled during active disease.

The chain employs TRBV2 and TRBJ2-3; TRBD2 aligns across 9 bases. The CDR3 sequence is 17 residues long. CDR1 and CDR2 (germline): SNHLY, FYNNEI. V dropped 8 bases and J dropped 13; count of bases not matched to a gene: 25. Written as DNA, the CDR3 is TGTGCCAGCGGCCCCAATCCGGCGGCCTCTGCGGGGGGGTTGGAGTATTTT. Translating gives CASGPNPAASAGGLEYF.

This chain links TRBV7-9 with TRBJ1-1; 8 bases map to TRBD1. V trimming: 3 bases; J trimming: 4 bases; junction bases outside the gene matches: 4. Looked up from germline, CDR1 is SEHNR and CDR2 is FQNEAQ (reference sequence). This CDR3 is 14 amino acids long. The CDR3, as DNA: TGTGCCAGCAGCTTTACAGGGGGAGGCACTGAAGCTTTCTTT. Translating it yields CASSFTGGGTEAFF.

The rearrangement uses TRBV5-8 and TRBJ2-2; 10 nucleotides match TRBD1. CDR1 and CDR2 (germline): SGHTS, YDEGEE. The CDR3 spans 15 residues. J lost 3 bases, V lost 4 bases, and 3 bases had no gene match. The DNA of the CDR3 is TGTGCCAGCAGCACCGGGACAGGGGACACCGGGGAGCTGTTTTTT. Protein product: CASSTGTGDTGELFF.

The chain recombines TRBV4-1 with TRBJ2-7, with 7 bases aligning to TRBD2. This CDR3 comprises 16 residues. The V gene end was trimmed by 4 bases and the J gene end by 7 bases; junction bases not matched to a gene: 16. Germline V gene sequence: CDR1 MGHRA, CDR2 YSYEKL. Here the CDR3 DNA reads TGCGCCAGCAGCCCGGGGCGTTCCGCGGGGGTCAGGGAGCAGTACTTC. It translates to CASSPGRSAGVREQYF.

Only one count was recorded for this clone. The rearrangement joins TRBV2 to TRBJ1-1; D perhaps matches TRBD1 (6 bases). The germline V gene encodes CDR1 SNHLY and CDR2 FYNNEI. The CDR3 consists of 14 residues. Trimming took off 8 bases at V and 0 bases at J, with 13 bases between the two ends. The CDR3 DNA is TGTGCCAGCGTGTCACAGGGACTGAACACTGAAGCTTTCTTT. It yields the protein CASVSQGLNTEAFF.

V is TRBV6-5 and J is TRBJ2-1; 7 bases align to TRBD2. The germline gives CDR1 MNHEY, CDR2 SVGAGI. The CDR3 has 15 amino acids. J lost 9 bases, V lost 2 bases, and 10 bases had no gene match. Here the CDR3 DNA reads TGTGCCAGCAGTTACGGCGGCGGGAGATTCGGTGAGCAGTTCTTC. Translated, it gives CASSYGGGRFGEQFF.

The chain carries TRBV11-2 and TRBJ2-1; tentatively, D is TRBD1 (6 bases). This CDR3 contains 14 residues. V was shortened by 4 bases and J by 2 bases, with 9 bases between the two germline ends. Germline assignment: CDR1 SGHAT and CDR2 FQNNGV. The chain's CDR3 is CASSSRQAYNEQFF. The CDR3 DNA sequence: TGTGCCAGCAGCTCCCGACAGGCCTACAATGAGCAGTTCTTC.

The chain employs TRBV6-5 and TRBJ1-2; D possibly corresponds to TRBD1 (5 bases). The CDR3 totals 13 residues. V gave up 0 bases and J gave up 4 bases, with 6 bases separating them. Germline values: CDR1 MNHEY, CDR2 SVGAGI. CDR3 protein: CASSYSDTYGYTF. CDR3 nucleotides: TGTGCCAGCAGTTACTCGGACACCTATGGCTACACCTTC.

This clone was seen a handful of times. The chain joins TRBV28 to TRBJ1-2; D remains unclear. Germline CDR1 is MDHEN and CDR2 is SYDVKM. This CDR3 has 11 amino acids. Between the trimmed V and J ends, which lost 5 bases and 11 bases, there was a span of 12 bases. This CDR3 reads CASSPLTGYTF. DNA of the CDR3: TGTGCCAGCAGTCCACTGACGGGTTACACCTTC.

The V gene is TRBV25-1, the J gene TRBJ2-1; 11 bases are shared with TRBD2. The CDR3 is 13 amino acids. V dropped 4 bases and J dropped 10; count of bases not matched to a gene: 3. Germline loops: CDR1 MGHDK, CDR2 SYGVNS. The CDR3 loop is CASSARLAGEQFF. The CDR3 nucleotides are TGTGCCAGCAGTGCAAGACTAGCGGGGGAGCAGTTCTTC.

The rearrangement uses TRBV4-3 and TRBJ2-3, with 8 bases fitting TRBD1. Trimming cost V 4 bases and J 5 bases; bases outside gene matches: 2. Per the germline V gene, CDR1 is LGHNA and CDR2 is YSLEER. The CDR3 runs to 13 residues. The CDR3 DNA follows: TGCGCCAGCAGCCTGGGGACAGGAGATACGCAGTATTTT. Translation: CASSLGTGDTQYF.

This sequence joins TRBV4-1 and TRBJ1-3; 8 bases are shared with TRBD1. Germline-derived CDR1 and CDR2 are MGHRA and YSYEKL. The CDR3 consists of 18 residues. Unmatched junction bases numbered 7, after V lost 0 bases and J lost 0 bases. CDR3 protein: CASSQDEARGPSGNTIYF. The CDR3 bases are TGCGCCAGCAGCCAAGATGAGGCCAGGGGGCCCTCTGGAAACACCATATATTTT.

This clone turned up a few times. The V gene is TRBV25-1, the J gene TRBJ1-5, with D hard to call. Germline loops: CDR1 MGHDK, CDR2 SYGVNS. The length of the CDR3 is 12 residues. Trimming pared 3 bases from V and 6 bases from J, leaving 6 bases between. This chain's CDR3 is CASSEGGQPQHF. CDR3 nucleotides: TGTGCCAGCAGTGAGGGAGGTCAGCCCCAGCATTTT.

The chain has TRBV4-1 and TRBJ1-4, with D perhaps matching TRBD1 (6 bases). Trimming cost V 1 base and J 6 bases, with 15 bases left between them. CDR3 size: 16 residues. Germline V gene data show CDR1 as MGHRA and CDR2 as YSYEKL. In DNA form, the CDR3 reads TGCGCCAGCAGCCAAGTTGGGGGCAGTCGTGATGAAAAACTGTTTTTT. It specifies CASSQVGGSRDEKLFF.

The J gene is TRBJ1-4, the V gene TRBV28, with D possibly being TRBD1 (5 bases). CDR1 is MDHEN, CDR2 SYDVKM, per germline. V lost 5 bases to trimming and J lost 5 bases, with 15 bases between them. The CDR3 contains 15 residues. The CDR3: CASSSRQSSNEKLFF. CDR3 DNA: TGTGCCAGCAGTAGTAGACAGAGCTCAAATGAAAAACTGTTTTTT.

This chain connects TRBV4-3 to TRBJ2-1, with a possible D match to TRBD2 (6 bases). The CDR3 consists of 18 residues. V dropped 5 bases and J dropped 7 bases, with 27 bases sitting between them. Looked up from germline, CDR1 is LGHNA and CDR2 is YSLEER. CDR3 residues: CASSYGGPEGRPPNEQFF. DNA of the CDR3: TGCGCCAGCAGCTATGGAGGGCCCGAAGGCAGGCCGCCGAATGAGCAGTTCTTC.

The genes are TRBV2 and TRBJ2-6; TRBD1 aligns across 11 bases. The J segment lost 2 bases and the V segment lost 6 bases, leaving 12 bases of the junction unmatched. Looked up from germline, CDR1 is SNHLY and CDR2 is FYNNEI. The CDR3 has 19 residues. The CDR3 DNA is TGTGCCAGCAGGCCTGGAGCCGGGACAGGGGGACCTGGGGCCAACGTCCTGACTTTC. This encodes CASRPGAGTGGPGANVLTF. Supplemented by reference TRBV2 and TRBJ2-6, the full variable domain reads EPEVTQTPSHQVTQMGQEVILRCVPISNHLYFYWYRQILGQKVEFLVSFYNNEISEKSEIFDDQFSVERPDGSNFTLKIRSTKLEDSAMYFCASRPGAGTGGPGANVLTFGAGSRLTVL.

The rearrangement joins TRBV7-2 to TRBJ1-2, with D unclear. The CDR3 runs 14 residues. Germline V gives CDR1 SGHTA, CDR2 FQGNSA. Trimming removed 1 base from V and 2 bases from J, with 8 bases in between. CDR3 bases: TGTGCCAGCAGCTTAGTCACAGACAACTATGGCTACACCTTC. Translating it yields CASSLVTDNYGYTF.

This clone showed up just a few times. V and J are TRBV3-1 (or the pseudogene TRBV3-2) and TRBJ2-5; D is possibly TRBD2 (6 bases). V lost 3 bases, J lost 4 bases, and 12 bases lay in between. CDR1 is LGHDT, CDR2 YNNKEL, per germline (reference sequence). The CDR3 spans 14 residues. This CDR3 reads CASSQGRGSETQYF. In DNA, the CDR3 is TGTGCCAGCAGCCAGGGGCGGGGCTCAGAGACCCAGTACTTC.

The chain has TRBV28 and TRBJ1-2, with TRBD1 identical over 9 bases. Germline V gene lookup returns CDR1 MDHEN and CDR2 SYDVKM. This CDR3 is 12 amino acids long. J was trimmed by 8 bases and V by 6 bases; bases with no gene match: 4. CDR3 residues: CASRTGGRGYTF. CDR3 in DNA: TGTGCCAGCAGGACAGGGGGTCGCGGCTACACCTTC.

The chain joins TRBV5-1 to TRBJ2-1, with D possibly matching TRBD2 (5 bases). The CDR3 has 13 residues. V dropped 4 bases and J dropped 12 bases, with 17 bases sitting between them. In germline, CDR1 is SGHRS, CDR2 YFSETQ. The CDR3 reads CASSPTFAGGQFF. The DNA for the CDR3 is TGCGCCAGCAGCCCGACCTTTGCGGGCGGGCAGTTCTTC.

The J gene is TRBJ1-5, the V gene TRBV28, with TRBD1 identical over 7 bases. Unmatched junction bases numbered 7, after V lost 6 bases and J lost 5 bases. CDR3 length: 14 amino acids. The germline V gene has CDR1 MDHEN and CDR2 SYDVKM. DNA of the CDR3: TGTGCCAGCAGCGGTCAACAGGGGCATCAGCCCCAGCATTTT. Translating gives CASSGQQGHQPQHF.

The rearrangement joins TRBV19 to TRBJ2-5; possible D gene TRBD2, 5 bases. Germline V lookup: CDR1 LNHDA, CDR2 SQIVND (reference sequence). The CDR3 is 13 residues long. Trimming cost V 6 bases and J 7 bases, with 15 bases left between them. This chain's CDR3 is CASSQDLLGTQYF. The CDR3, as DNA: TGTGCCAGTAGCCAGGACTTATTGGGGACCCAGTACTTC.

The chain uses TRBV6-5 and TRBJ2-3; 8 bases fit TRBD1. The V and J ends lost 0 bases and 2 bases, in that order; junction bases with no gene match: 4. CDR1 is MNHEY, CDR2 SVGAGI, per germline. The CDR3 loop spans 16 amino acids. The CDR3 DNA reads TGTGCCAGCAGTTACTCGGACAGGGCACACACAGATACGCAGTATTTT. Its protein is CASSYSDRAHTDTQYF.